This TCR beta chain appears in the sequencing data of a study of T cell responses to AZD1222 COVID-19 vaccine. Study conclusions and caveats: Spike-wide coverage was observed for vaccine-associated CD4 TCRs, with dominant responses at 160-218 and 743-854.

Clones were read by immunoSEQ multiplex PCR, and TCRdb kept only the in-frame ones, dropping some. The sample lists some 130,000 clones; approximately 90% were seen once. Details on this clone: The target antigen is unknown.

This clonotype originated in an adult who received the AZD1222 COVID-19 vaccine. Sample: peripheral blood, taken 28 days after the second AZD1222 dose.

CDR3 amino acids: CASSLLGRANYGYTF. The CDR3, as DNA: TGTGCCAGCAGCTTATTAGGCAGGGCTAACTATGGCTACACCTTC. This rearrangement joins TRBV7-9 to TRBJ1-2; possible D gene TRBD1, 5 bases. The V end was cut by 2 bases, the J end by 0 bases, with 10 bases between. The CDR3 has 15 amino acids. Germline V gene lookup returns CDR1 SEHNR and CDR2 FQNEAQ (reference sequence).